This is a list of T cell receptor beta chains from one sample in a study of tumor T cells in aggressive B-cell lymphoma. Repertoires were generated with immunoSEQ multiplex PCR, while TCRdb's copy carries only in-frame clones and drops some. This sample has some 9,500 clones; almost 85% occur once, and the top ten carry approximately 4.3%. Sample: tumor tissue. Source of these receptors: an adult with diffuse large B cell lymphoma. Each CDR3 is given with its conserved first and last residue.

TRBV4-3	TRBJ2-3	CASSQALRSPTDTQYF
TRBV27	TRBJ2-5	CASSWKGGPDETQYF
TRBV15	TRBJ2-3	CATGQGVADTQYF
TRBV4-3	TRBJ1-2	CASSQEWGLVSNYGYTF
TRBV7-8	TRBJ2-7	CASSRIAGYEQYF
TRBV7-8	TRBJ2-5	CASNTLGSVGTGGQETQYF
TRBV5-1	TRBJ2-1	CASSLVYASGSINEQFF
TRBV11-3	TRBJ1-3	CASSFQGTGNTIYF
TRBV5-4	TRBJ2-7	CASSRLAGTTYEQYF
TRBV16	TRBJ1-1	CASSQSIIGSEAFF
TRBV25-1	TRBJ1-1	CASSERQEHTEAFF
TRBV9	TRBJ2-7	CASSPPGTSDYEQYF
TRBV7-9	TRBJ2-1	CASSLRATSGRGNEQFF
TRBV11-3	TRBJ2-4	CASSPGLAGGPMAKNIQYF
TRBV27	TRBJ2-2	CASREGPGGTGELFF
TRBV6-6	TRBJ2-2	CASSYWQGGGELFF
TRBV30	TRBJ2-7	CAWAFGTGYFIF
TRBV6-5	TRBJ2-2	CASRRQGLFTGELFF
TRBV11-2	TRBJ2-3	CASSPGQGVTDTQYF
TRBV7-9	TRBJ1-1	CASSSFQGWAFF
TRBV7-3	TRBJ2-1	CASRSSGSSYNEQFF
TRBV28	TRBJ2-7	CASLLAGGPYEQYF
TRBV5-1	TRBJ2-1	CASSPTGTSGSRYNEQFF
TRBV5-4	TRBJ2-1	CASSIGPGLAPYNEQFF
TRBV4-3	TRBJ1-1	CASSHNRGRDTEAFF
TRBV28	TRBJ1-4	CASSSYSSRGEKLFF
TRBV28	TRBJ1-5	CASGPIDRGPNQPQHF
TRBV2	TRBJ2-5	CASSEATGSETQYF
TRBV9	TRBJ1-5	CASGGGGAGQPQHF
TRBV9	TRBJ2-3	CASSLGGPSTDTQYF
TRBV7-2	TRBJ2-2	CASSLNPGNTGELFF
TRBV29-1	TRBJ2-7	CSDRGGPSYEQYF
TRBV7-3	TRBJ1-3	CASSATGGNTIYF
TRBV30	TRBJ1-2	CAWSAGWGYTF
TRBV11-2	TRBJ2-3	CASSPNPGTDTQYF
TRBV5-6	TRBJ1-1	CASSVTRGEAFF
TRBV18	TRBJ1-5	CASSRAGPSPRGNQPQHF
TRBV11-2	TRBJ2-1	CASSLGPAGNNEQFF
TRBV11-2	TRBJ1-1	CASSWASNTEAFF
TRBV29-1	TRBJ1-2	CSVETGSEGYTF
TRBV19	TRBJ2-4	CASSIIGQILAKNIQYF
TRBV9	TRBJ2-1	CASSVDPGLAGDNEQFF